Listed here is a single TCR beta chain. Its antigen is not known. TCRdb passed the reads through MiXCR, listing each CDR3 protein once. In the table there are about 400,000 distinct CDR3 sequences, approximately 30% of which are singletons. This sample is part of a study of T cell repertoires in cytomegalovirus infection. Study-level background: Recently identified HLA-C-restricted and well-studied HLA-B-restricted CMV epitopes were used.

V was shortened by 0 bases and J by 1 base, with 10 bases between the two germline ends. This CDR3 has 16 amino acids. CDR1 is MNHEY and CDR2 is SVGAGI in the germline V gene. Study-level results: Cumulative frequency of public TCR beta families picked out carriers of CMV plus the relevant HLA.

The specimen comprised cultured PBMCs, sampled from culture after CMV antigen stimulation. This TCR was sampled from a human donor in good health (CMV status not recorded). Some clones in this sample may be carry-over from other donors' samples. This rearrangement joins TRBV6-5 to TRBJ1-3, with unresolved D. CDR3 residues: CASSYSGDLSGNTIYF. Here the CDR3 DNA reads TGTGCCAGCAGTTACTCCGGGGATTTGTCTGGAAACACCATATATTTT.